Sequencing of this T cell receptor (beta chain) was carried out in a study of cytomegalovirus exposure and HLA in healthy donors. 13 Jbeta primers and 60 Vbeta primers were used for the PCR. Profiling relied on immunoSEQ multiplex PCR, and the TCRdb table lists in-frame clones only, not all of them. This sample has about 160,000 clones; approximately 77% occur once, and the top ten carry approximately 2.3%. The clonotype originates from a female donor in good health and CMV-seronegative. The source material was PBMCs.

Here the CDR3 reads CASSQGLYEQYF. The DNA of the CDR3 is TGTGCCAGCAGTCAGGGACTCTACGAGCAGTACTTC. The genes are TRBV14 and TRBJ2-7; weak D call: TRBD2 (6 bases). CDR3 length: 12 amino acids. Trimming shortened V by 6 bases and J by 3 bases, and 9 bases separated the two germline ends. Germline V CDR1 and CDR2: SGHDN, FVKESK.